Given below is one T cell receptor beta chain in context. Its cognate antigen is unknown. The CDR3 covers 15 residues. V lost 6 bases and J lost 9; bases outside the gene matches: 6. The germline gives CDR1 KGHSH, CDR2 LQKENI. Profiled with immunoSEQ multiplex PCR; TCRdb holds only in-frame clones, not every one. The sample lists just over 30,000 clones; roughly 90% were seen once. The data were obtained in a study of T cell responses to AZD1222 COVID-19 vaccine. Study conclusions and caveats: Reportedly, nearly half of unique spike TCRs recognized epitopes outside B.1.351/B.1.1.7 mutations.

The sequenced sample was peripheral blood, obtained 28 days after the second AZD1222 dose. This TCR was sampled from an adult who received the AZD1222 COVID-19 vaccine. V and J are TRBV18 and TRBJ1-6, with TRBD1 identical over 12 bases. The CDR3 is CASSRKGQGASPLHF. In DNA form, the CDR3 reads TGTGCCAGCTCTCGAAAGGGACAGGGGGCTTCACCCCTCCACTTT. Combining the CDR3 with reference TRBV18 and TRBJ1-6 gives the whole variable domain NAGVMQNPRHLVRRRGQEARLRCSPMKGHSHVYWYRQLPEEGLKFMVYLQKENIIDESGMPKERFSAEFPKEGPSILRIQQVVRGDSAAYFCASSRKGQGASPLHFGNGTRLTVT.